This TCR beta chain stems from a study of technical replicates of blood from a few donors. Generated by immunoSEQ multiplex PCR, the TCRdb table keeps only in-frame clones and is missing some. This table holds about 61,000 clones, almost 97% found once. V gave up 2 bases and J gave up 0 bases; unmatched junction bases: 2. From germline, CDR1 is MDHEN and CDR2 SYDVKM. The length of the CDR3 is 16 residues. This receptor was taken from a human donor in good health. The source material was T cells isolated from PBMCs. The V and J genes are TRBV28 and TRBJ2-2, with 8 bases matching TRBD1. The CDR3, as DNA: TGTGCCAGCAGTTTACAGGGGGCTTCGAACACCGGGGAGCTGTTTTTT. Residues: CASSLQGASNTGELFF. Based on the CDR3 plus reference TRBV28 and TRBJ2-2, the full variable domain is DVKVTQSSRYLVKRTGEKVFLECVQDMDHENMFWYRQDPGLGLRLIYFSYDVKMKEKGDIPEGYSVSREKKERFSLILESASTNQTSMYLCASSLQGASNTGELFFGEGSRLTVL.